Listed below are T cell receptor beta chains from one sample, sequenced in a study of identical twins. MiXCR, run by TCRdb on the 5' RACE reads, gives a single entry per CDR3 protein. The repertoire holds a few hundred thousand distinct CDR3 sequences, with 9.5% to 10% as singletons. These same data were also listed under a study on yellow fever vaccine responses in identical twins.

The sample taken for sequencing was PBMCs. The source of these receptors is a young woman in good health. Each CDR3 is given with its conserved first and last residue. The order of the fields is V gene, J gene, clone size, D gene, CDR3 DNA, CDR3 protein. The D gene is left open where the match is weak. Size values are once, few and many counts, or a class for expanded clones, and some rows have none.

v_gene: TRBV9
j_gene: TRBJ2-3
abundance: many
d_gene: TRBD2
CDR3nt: TGTGCCAGCAGCGTAACTAGCGGGATAAGTACAGATACGCAGTATTTT
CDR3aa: CASSVTSGISTDTQYF

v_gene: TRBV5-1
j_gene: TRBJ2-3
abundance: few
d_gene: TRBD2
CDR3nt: TGCGCCAGCAGCTTGGTAGCGGGGGGGCTTACAGATACGCAGTATTTT
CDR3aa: CASSLVAGGLTDTQYF

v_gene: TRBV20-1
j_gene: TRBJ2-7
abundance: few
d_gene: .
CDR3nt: TGCAGTGCTAGAGATCAGGCGGGGACCTACGAGCAGTACTTC
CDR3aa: CSARDQAGTYEQYF

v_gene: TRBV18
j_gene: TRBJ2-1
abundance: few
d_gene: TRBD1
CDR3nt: TGTGCCAGCTCACTCTCCGGGACAGGGAATCACAATGAGCAGTTCTTC
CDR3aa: CASSLSGTGNHNEQFF

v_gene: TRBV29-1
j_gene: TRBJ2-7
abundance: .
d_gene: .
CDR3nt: TGCAGCGTTGAAATACAGTCCTACGAGCAGTACTTC
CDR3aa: CSVEIQSYEQYF

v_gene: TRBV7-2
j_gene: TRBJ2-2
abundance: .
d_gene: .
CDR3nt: TGTGCCAGCAGCCGCGGGACCTTCACCGGGGAGCTGTTTTTT
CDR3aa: CASSRGTFTGELFF

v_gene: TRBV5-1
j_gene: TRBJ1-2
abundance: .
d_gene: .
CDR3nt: TGCGCCAGCAGCTTGCGCAGGGGCGGGTACACCTTC
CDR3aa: CASSLRRGGYTF

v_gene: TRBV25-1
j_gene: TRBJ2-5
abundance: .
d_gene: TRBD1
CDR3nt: TGTGCCAGCAGTCGTTCAGGGGGTCAGGGGGCCCAGTACTTC
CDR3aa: CASSRSGGQGAQYF

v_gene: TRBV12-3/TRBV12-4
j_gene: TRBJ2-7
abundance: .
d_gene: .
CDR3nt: TGTGCCAGCAGCCTATCTCGGGTCCTAGGAGACGAGCAGTACTTC
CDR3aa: CASSLSRVLGDEQYF

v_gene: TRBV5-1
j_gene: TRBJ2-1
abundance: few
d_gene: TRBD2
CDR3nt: TGCGCCAGCAGCTTGGCTGCGGGGGGGCTGGGGAGCTACAATGAGCAGTTCTTC
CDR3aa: CASSLAAGGLGSYNEQFF

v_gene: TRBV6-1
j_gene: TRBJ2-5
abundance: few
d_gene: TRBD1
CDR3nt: TGTGCCAGCAGTGGGGGACAGGGGAGAGAGACCCAGTACTTC
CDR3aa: CASSGGQGRETQYF

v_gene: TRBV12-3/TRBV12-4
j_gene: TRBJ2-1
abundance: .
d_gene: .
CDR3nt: TGTGCCAGCAGTTTTCCCCTCAACTCCTACAATGAGCAGTTCTTC
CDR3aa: CASSFPLNSYNEQFF

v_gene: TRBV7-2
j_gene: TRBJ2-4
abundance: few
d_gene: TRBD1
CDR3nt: TGTGCCAGCAGCTTCCAGGGGGCACACATTCAGTACTTC
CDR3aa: CASSFQGAHIQYF

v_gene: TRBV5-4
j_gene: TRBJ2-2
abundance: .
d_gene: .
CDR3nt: TGTGCCAGCAGCTCTGTCCCAGGATGGGCCGGGGAGCTGTTTTTT
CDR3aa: CASSSVPGWAGELFF

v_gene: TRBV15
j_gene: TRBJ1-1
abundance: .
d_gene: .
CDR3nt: TGTGCCACCAGCAATTTCGGAACTGCTGAAGCTTTCTTT
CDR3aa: CATSNFGTAEAFF

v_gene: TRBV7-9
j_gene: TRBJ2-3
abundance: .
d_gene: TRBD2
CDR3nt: TGTGCCAGCAGCGCTCTCCTAGCGGACGCCACAGATACGCAGTATTTT
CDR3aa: CASSALLADATDTQYF

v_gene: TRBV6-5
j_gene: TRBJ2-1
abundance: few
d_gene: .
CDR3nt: TGTGCCAGCAGTTACGGCCGGGTCAGTGACAATGAGCAGTTCTTC
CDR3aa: CASSYGRVSDNEQFF

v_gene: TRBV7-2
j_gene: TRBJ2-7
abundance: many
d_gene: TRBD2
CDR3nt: TGTGCCAGCAGCTCGGGAGGGACCTCCTACGAGCAGTACTTC
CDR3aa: CASSSGGTSYEQYF

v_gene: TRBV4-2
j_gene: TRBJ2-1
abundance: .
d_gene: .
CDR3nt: TGTGCCAGCAGCCAATCCAGTGGCAATGAGCAGTTCTTC
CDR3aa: CASSQSSGNEQFF

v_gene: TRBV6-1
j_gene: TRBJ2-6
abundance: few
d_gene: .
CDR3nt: TGTGCCAGCACAGGGGGGAATGGGGCCAACGTCCTGACTTTC
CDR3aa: CASTGGNGANVLTF

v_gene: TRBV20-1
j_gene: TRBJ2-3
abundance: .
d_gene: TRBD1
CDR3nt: TGCAGTGCTACGGACAGGGGGCTGACAGATACGCAGTATTTT
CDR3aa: CSATDRGLTDTQYF

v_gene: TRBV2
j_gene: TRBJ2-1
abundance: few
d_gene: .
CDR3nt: TGTGCCAGCAGTGAGACTTGGACACCCTACAATGAGCAGTTCTTC
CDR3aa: CASSETWTPYNEQFF

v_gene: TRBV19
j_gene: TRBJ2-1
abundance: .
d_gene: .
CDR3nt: TGTGCCAGTAGTATAGACCGCCCCTACAATGAGCAGTTCTTC
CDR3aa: CASSIDRPYNEQFF

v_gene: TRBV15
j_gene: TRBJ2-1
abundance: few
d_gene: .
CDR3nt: TGTGCCACCAGCCCCTCTCCTGGGTCCTCCGGGGAGCAGTTCTTC
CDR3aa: CATSPSPGSSGEQFF

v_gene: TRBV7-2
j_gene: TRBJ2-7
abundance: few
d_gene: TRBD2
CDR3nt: TGTGCCAGCAGCTTAGCCTTGACTAGCGGGCTCACCTACGAGCAGTACTTC
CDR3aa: CASSLALTSGLTYEQYF

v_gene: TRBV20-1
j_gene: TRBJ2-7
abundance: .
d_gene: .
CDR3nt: TGCAGTGCTAGAGATCTCGGGCTTGGCGAGCAGTACTTC
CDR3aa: CSARDLGLGEQYF

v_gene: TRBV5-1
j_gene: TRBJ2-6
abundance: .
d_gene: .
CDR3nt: TGCGCCAGCAGGGAGACTTTCGGTGGGGCCAACGTCCTGACTTTC
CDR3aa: CASRETFGGANVLTF

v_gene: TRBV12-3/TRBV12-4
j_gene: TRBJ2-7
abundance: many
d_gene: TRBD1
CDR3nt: TGTGCCAGCTCCTCTTCATGGGACAGAGGGGACGAGCAGTACTTC
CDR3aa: CASSSSWDRGDEQYF

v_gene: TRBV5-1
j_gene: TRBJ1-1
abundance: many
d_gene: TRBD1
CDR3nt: TGCGCCAGCAGCGGAACAGGGGGGAACACTGAAGCTTTCTTT
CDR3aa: CASSGTGGNTEAFF

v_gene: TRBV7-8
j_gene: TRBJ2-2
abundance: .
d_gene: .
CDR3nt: TGTGCCAGCAGCTTAGGAGCTGTAGGCACCGGGGAGCTGTTTTTT
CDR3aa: CASSLGAVGTGELFF

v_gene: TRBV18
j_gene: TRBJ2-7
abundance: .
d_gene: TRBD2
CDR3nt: TGTGCCAGCTCACCACCGACTAGCGGGAGAACCTACGAGCAGTACTTC
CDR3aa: CASSPPTSGRTYEQYF

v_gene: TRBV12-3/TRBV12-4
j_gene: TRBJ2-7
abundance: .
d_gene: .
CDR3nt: TGTGCCAGCAAGTTGGGGTCCAACGAGCAGTACTTC
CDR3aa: CASKLGSNEQYF

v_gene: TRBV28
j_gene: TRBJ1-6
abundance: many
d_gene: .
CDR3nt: TGTGCCAGCAGCCTGACTGGATCGGTGACCCTCCACTTT
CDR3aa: CASSLTGSVTLHF

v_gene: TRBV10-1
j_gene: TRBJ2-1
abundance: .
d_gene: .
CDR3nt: TGCGCCAGCAGTGAGCAAAGGGGGGGCTCCTACAATGAGCAGTTCTTC
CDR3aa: CASSEQRGGSYNEQFF

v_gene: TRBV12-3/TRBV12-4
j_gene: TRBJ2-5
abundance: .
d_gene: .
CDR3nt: TGTGCCAGCAGCCACCTACAGGGGGGGGAGACCCAGTACTTC
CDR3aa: CASSHLQGGETQYF

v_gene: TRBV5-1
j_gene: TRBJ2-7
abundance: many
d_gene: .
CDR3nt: TGCGCCAGCAGCTTGGATGGGGGCGCGTACGAGCAGTACTTC
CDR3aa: CASSLDGGAYEQYF

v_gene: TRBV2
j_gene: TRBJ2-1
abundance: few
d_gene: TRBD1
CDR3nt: TGTGCCAGCAGGAAGGGCCGGGACAGAGCCTACAATGAGCAGTTCTTC
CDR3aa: CASRKGRDRAYNEQFF

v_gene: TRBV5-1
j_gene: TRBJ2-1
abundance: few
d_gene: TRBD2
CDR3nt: TGCGCCAGCAATCCGGCGGGGGGTTCCACCTACAATGAGCAGTTCTTC
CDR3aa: CASNPAGGSTYNEQFF

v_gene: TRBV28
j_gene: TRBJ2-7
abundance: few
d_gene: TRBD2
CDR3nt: TGTGCCAGCGTGGCCGGGAGGCTCTACGAGCAGTACTTC
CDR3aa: CASVAGRLYEQYF

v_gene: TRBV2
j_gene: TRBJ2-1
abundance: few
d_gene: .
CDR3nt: TGTGCCAGCAATTTACAGTTCTTC
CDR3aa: CASNLQFF

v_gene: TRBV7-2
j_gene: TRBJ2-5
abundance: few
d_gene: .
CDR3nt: TGTGCCAGCAGCTTAGTAGCGTCGAAAGAGACCCAGTACTTC
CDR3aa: CASSLVASKETQYF

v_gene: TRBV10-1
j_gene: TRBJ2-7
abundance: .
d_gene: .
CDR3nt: TGCGCCAGCAGTGAGTCGACTCAGGGCTTCGACGAGCAGTACTTC
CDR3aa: CASSESTQGFDEQYF

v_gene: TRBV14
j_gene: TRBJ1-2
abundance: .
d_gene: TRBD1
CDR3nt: TGTGCCAGCAGCCAAGATCGTGGGGGACAGAAAGACTATGGCTACACCTTC
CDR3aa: CASSQDRGGQKDYGYTF

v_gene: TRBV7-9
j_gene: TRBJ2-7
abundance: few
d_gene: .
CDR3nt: TGTGCCAGCAGCAATGATGGCGGGACGGCATCCTACGAGCAGTACTTC
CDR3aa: CASSNDGGTASYEQYF

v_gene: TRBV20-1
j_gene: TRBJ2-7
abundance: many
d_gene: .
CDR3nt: TGCAGTGCTAAAGACCTGGTGGACTACGAGCAGTACTTC
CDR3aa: CSAKDLVDYEQYF

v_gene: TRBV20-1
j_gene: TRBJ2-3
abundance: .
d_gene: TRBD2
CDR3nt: TGCAGTGCTAGGCTCGGGAGGTCGCCAGATACGCAGTATTTT
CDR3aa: CSARLGRSPDTQYF

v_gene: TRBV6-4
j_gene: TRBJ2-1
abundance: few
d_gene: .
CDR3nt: TGTGCCAGCAGGAAGCGGAACAATGAGCAGTTCTTC
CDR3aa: CASRKRNNEQFF